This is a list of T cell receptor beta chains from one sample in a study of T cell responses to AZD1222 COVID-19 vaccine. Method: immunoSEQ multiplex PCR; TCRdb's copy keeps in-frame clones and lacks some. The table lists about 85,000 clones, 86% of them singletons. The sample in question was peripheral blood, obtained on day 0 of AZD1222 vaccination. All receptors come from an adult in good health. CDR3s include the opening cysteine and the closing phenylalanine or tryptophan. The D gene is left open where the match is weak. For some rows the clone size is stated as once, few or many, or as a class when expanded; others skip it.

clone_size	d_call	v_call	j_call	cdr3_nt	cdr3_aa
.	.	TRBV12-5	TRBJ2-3	TGTGCTAGTGGCTACACAGATACGCAGTATTTT	CASGYTDTQYF
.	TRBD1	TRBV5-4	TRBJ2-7	TGTGCCAGCAGTTCCGGACAGGGGACCTACGAGCAGTACTTC	CASSSGQGTYEQYF
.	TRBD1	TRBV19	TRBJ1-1	TGTGCCAGTAGTGGACAGGGGTCTGAAGCTTTCTTT	CASSGQGSEAFF
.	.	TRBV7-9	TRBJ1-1	TGTGCCAGCAGCTCAGAGTGGACTGAAGCTTTCTTT	CASSSEWTEAFF
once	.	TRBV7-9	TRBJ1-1	TGTGCCAGCGATGGGCTCACTGAAGCTTTCTTT	CASDGLTEAFF
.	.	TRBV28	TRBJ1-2	TGTGCCAGCAGTTCAGGGGTAAACTATGGCTACACCTTC	CASSSGVNYGYTF
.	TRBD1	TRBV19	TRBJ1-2	TGTGCCAGTAGTATGACAGGGGATGGCTACACCTTC	CASSMTGDGYTF
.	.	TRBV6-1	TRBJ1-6	TGTGCCAGCAGTGACCGACAGATCTATAATTCACCCCTCCACTTT	CASSDRQIYNSPLHF
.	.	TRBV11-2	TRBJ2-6	TGTGCCAGCACCCGGACAGAGAGCTCTGGGGCCAACGTCCTGACTTTC	CASTRTESSGANVLTF
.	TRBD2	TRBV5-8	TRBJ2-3	TGTGCCAGCAGCCGACGAGGAGCGGGAGCGGATACGCAGTATTTT	CASSRRGAGADTQYF
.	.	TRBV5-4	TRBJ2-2	TGTGCCAGCAGCTTGACGGGGGCCAGCACCGGGGAGCTGTTTTTT	CASSLTGASTGELFF
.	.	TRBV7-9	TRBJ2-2	TGTGCCAGCAGCTTAGTTTCGGCCGGGGAGCTGTTTTTT	CASSLVSAGELFF
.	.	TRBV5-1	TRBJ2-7	TGCGCCAGCAGCTTGGCACCCCCCTACGAGCAGTACTTC	CASSLAPPYEQYF
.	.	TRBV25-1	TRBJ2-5	TGTGCCAGCAGTATCATTCGGTCGGGGGCTGAGACCCAGTACTTC	CASSIIRSGAETQYF
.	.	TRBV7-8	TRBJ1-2	TGTGCCAGCAGCTTATTGCAGGGAATTAACTATGGCTACACCTTC	CASSLLQGINYGYTF
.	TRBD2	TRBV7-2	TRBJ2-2	TGTGCCAGCAGCCCCCGGACTAGCGGAGATAACACCGGGGAGCTGTTTTTT	CASSPRTSGDNTGELFF
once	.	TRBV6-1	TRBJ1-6	TGTGCCAGCAGTGAAGAGGGAAAATTGTCACCCCTCCACTTT	CASSEEGKLSPLHF